This T cell receptor beta chain was observed in a study of long-term antiretroviral therapy in people with HIV. The V gene's germline CDR1 is SGHRS and CDR2 YFSETQ. This CDR3 has 15 residues. Trimming left V 7 bases short and J 8 bases short, with 24 bases between. Survey-level immunoSEQ v3.0 assays were run. Per-sample targets for sequencing were roughly 40,000-55,000 T-cell genomes. Some clones are missing from TCRdb's copy, which holds only in-frame ones; the method was immunoSEQ multiplex PCR. The sample includes around 16,000 clones, less than 95% of them seen just once. This chain connects TRBV5-1 to TRBJ1-2, with a possible D match to TRBD1 (5 bases). The material sequenced was unsorted PBMCs, taken nearly 6.5 years after starting antiretroviral therapy. This clonotype was obtained from a woman between 45 and 60 years old with HIV. CDR3 in amino acids: CASGPSGGSSYGYTF. In DNA form, the CDR3 reads TGCGCCAGCGGACCGTCGGGGGGTAGCTCGTACGGCTACACCTTC.